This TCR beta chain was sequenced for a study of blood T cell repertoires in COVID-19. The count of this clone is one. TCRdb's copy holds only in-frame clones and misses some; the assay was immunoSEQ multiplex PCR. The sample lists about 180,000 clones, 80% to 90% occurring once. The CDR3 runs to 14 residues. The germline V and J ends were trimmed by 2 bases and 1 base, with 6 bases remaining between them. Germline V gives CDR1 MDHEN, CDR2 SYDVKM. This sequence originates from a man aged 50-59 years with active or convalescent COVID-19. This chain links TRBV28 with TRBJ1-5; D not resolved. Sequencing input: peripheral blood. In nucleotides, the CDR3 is TGTGCCAGCAGTTTACTAGGCAGCAATCAGCCCCAGCATTTT. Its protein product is CASSLLGSNQPQHF.